This TCR beta chain was profiled in a study of T-cell reconstitution after alpha-beta-depleted transplantation in children (dated by TCRdb to the mid-2010s). In terms of the full investigation: The study quantitatively tracked T-cell immune reconstitution after TCRalphabeta/CD19-depleted allogeneic hematopoietic cell transplantation in children using TCR repertoire profiling. Findings and caveats that apply to the study as a whole: Apparently early alphabetaT-cell count recovery about two months after transplant reportedly relied on only several hundred rapidly expanded clones derived from non-depleted graft cells. The frequencies of hyperexpanded clones fell over the following months, and after one year, T-cell counts and TCRbeta diversity were mostly attributed to newly produced T cells. In some patients, high TCRbeta diversity at day 60 was attributed to recipient T cells and intrathymic progenitors that had survived conditioning.

The library was generated by PCR. Instrument on record: Illumina HiSeq 2500. Molecular barcoding was employed in the preparation of TCR libraries, with unique molecular identifiers being used to normalize TCRbeta repertoire quantification. The public reads were reprocessed in TCRdb via fastp at Q25 and MiXCR, keeping in-frame beta chains. Each CDR3 protein appears once, grouped with its most common genes and DNA. The sample contains roughly 16,000 distinct CDR3 sequences, around an eighth of them found a single time. The ten biggest clones cover 71% of the sample. CDR1 is given as SQVTM and CDR2 as ANQGSEA, both from the germline V gene. Taken from cysteine to phenylalanine, the CDR3 has 17 residues. Only the CDR3 region is kept as DNA, spanning 51 bases read in frame from base 1. At the junction V is shortened by 0 bases and J by 3 bases, with 21 bases in between. This clonotype was recorded at least ten times. This clone's antigen is unknown. No much larger clone is present one base from it, and per-base qualities are unavailable.

Interpreted using the paper, the treatment or condition label stands for: allogeneic hematopoietic cell transplantation with graft depleted of TCRalphabeta T cells and CD19 B cells. The transplant recipients were children given TCRalphabeta/CD19-depleted allogeneic hematopoietic cell grafts. This TCR derives from a boy younger than two who had a stem cell transplant for Wiskott-Aldrich syndrome, so the T cells may come from the graft donor. The rearrangement joined TRBV29-1 to TRBJ2-7; TRBD2 is possibly the D segment (6 matching bases). Sequencing used PBMCs, mostly from graft donor cells, obtained 180 days after TCRalphabeta/CD19-depleted stem cell transplant. The CDR3 reads CSVEDKTGTPSSYEQYF. The DNA sequence is TGCAGCGTTGAAGACAAGACCGGGACTCCCAGCAGCTACGAGCAGTACTTC.